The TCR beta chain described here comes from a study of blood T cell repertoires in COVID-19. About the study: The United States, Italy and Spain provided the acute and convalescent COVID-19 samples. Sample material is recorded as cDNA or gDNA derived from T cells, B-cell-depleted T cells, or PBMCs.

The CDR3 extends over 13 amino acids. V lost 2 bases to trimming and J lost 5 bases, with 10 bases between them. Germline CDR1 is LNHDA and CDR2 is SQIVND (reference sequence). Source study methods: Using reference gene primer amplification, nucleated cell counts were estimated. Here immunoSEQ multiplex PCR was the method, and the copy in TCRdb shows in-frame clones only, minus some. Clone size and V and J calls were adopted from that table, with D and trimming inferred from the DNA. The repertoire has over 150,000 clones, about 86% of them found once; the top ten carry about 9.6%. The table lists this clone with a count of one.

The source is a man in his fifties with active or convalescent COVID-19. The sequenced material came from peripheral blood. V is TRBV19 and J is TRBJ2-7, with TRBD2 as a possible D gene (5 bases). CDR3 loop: CASSIRMGDEQYF. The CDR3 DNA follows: TGTGCCAGTAGTATAAGGATGGGAGACGAGCAGTACTTC.